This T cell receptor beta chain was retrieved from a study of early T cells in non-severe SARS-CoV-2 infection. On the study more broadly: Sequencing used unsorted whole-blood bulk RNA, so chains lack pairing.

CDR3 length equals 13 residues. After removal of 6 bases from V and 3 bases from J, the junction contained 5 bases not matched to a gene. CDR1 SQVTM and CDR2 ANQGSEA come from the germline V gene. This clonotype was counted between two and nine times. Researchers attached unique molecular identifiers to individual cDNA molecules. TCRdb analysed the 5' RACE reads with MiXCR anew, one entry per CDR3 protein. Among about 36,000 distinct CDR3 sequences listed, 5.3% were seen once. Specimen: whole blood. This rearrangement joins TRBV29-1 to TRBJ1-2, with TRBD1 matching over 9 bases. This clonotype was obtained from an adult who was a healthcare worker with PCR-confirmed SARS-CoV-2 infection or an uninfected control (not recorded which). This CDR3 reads CSVTGGAYYGYTF. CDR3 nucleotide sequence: TGCAGCGTAACAGGGGGCGCCTACTATGGCTACACCTTC.